This T cell receptor beta chain was recovered during a study of shared clonotypes between healthy human individuals. Sequencing used immunoSEQ multiplex PCR; TCRdb keeps in-frame clones, though not all of them. The top ten clones hold approximately 0.56% of a sample with more than 1 million clones, roughly 74% of them seen once. Findings and limits, study-wide: Memory subsets generally showed lower estimated richness than naive subsets. Sampling included only blood; tissue repertoires likely differ. The genetic and exposure-history diversity represented was limited by few donors.

A word on this clone: Its antigen is still unknown.

Donors, without exception, were Caucasian adults residing in Nashville, Tennessee. The CDR3 extends over 15 amino acids. Germline values: CDR1 MGHRA, CDR2 YSYEKL. V lost 0 bases, J lost 2 bases, and 4 bases stayed unmatched. The rearrangement links TRBV4-1 to TRBJ2-7; 7 positions agree with TRBD1. This TCR came from a man aged 18 to 29 in good health. Some clones in this sample may be carry-over from other donors' samples. The source material was memory CD4+ T cells from PBMCs. Sample subset: CD45RA-negative fraction. The CDR3 sequence is CASSQDGQVAYEQYF. Written as DNA, the CDR3 is TGCGCCAGCAGCCAAGATGGACAGGTTGCCTACGAGCAGTACTTC.